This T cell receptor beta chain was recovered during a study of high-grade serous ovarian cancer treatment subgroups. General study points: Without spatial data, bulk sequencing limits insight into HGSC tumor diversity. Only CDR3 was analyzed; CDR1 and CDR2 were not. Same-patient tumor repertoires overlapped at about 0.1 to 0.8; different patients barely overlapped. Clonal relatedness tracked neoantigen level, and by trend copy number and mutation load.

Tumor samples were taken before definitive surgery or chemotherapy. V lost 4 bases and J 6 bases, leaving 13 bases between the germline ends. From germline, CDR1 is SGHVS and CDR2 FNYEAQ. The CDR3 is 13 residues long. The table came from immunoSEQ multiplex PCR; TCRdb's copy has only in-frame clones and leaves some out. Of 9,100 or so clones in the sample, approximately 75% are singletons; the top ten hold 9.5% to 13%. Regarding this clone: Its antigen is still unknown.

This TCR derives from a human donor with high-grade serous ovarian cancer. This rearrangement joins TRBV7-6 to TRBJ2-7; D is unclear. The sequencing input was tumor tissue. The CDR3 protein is CASSSPRSREQYF. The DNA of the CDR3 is TGTGCCAGCAGCTCCCCTAGGTCGCGCGAGCAGTACTTC. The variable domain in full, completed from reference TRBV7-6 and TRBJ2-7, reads GAGVSQSPRYKVTKRGQDVALRCDPISGHVSLYWYRQALGQGPEFLTYFNYEAQQDKSGLPNDRFSAERPEGSISTLTIQRTEQRDSAMYRCASSSPRSREQYFGPGTRLTVT.